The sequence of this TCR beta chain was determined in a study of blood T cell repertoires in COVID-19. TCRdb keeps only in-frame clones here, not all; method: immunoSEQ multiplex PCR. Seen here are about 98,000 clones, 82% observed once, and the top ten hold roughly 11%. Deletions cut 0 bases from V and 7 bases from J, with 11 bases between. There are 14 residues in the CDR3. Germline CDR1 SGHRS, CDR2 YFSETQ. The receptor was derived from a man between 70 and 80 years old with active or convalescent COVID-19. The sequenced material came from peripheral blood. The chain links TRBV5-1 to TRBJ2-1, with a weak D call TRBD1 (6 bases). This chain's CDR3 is CASSLGGTRNEQFF. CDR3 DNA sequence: TGCGCCAGCAGCTTGGGAGGGACACGTAATGAGCAGTTCTTC.